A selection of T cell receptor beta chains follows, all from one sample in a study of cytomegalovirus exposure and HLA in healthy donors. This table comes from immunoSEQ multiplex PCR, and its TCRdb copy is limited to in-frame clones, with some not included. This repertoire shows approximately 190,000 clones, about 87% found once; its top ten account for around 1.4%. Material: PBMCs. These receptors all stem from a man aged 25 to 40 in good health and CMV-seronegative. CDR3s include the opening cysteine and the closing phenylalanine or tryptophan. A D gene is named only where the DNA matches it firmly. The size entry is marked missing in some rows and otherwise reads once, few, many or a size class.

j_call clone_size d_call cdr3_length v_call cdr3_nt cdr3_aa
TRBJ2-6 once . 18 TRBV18 TGTGCCAGCTCACCACTCTCAGGGCAACGAAATGGGGCCAACGTCCTGACTTTC CASSPLSGQRNGANVLTF
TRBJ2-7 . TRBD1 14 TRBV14 TGTGCCAGCAGCCGCCCAACAGGGGGGAGCGAGCAGTACTTC CASSRPTGGSEQYF
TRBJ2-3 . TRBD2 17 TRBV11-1 TGTGCCAGCAGCTCCGGACTAGCGGGGGTTGTGACAGATACGCAGTATTTT CASSSGLAGVVTDTQYF
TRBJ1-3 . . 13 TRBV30 TGTGCCTGGGGACAGCTCTCTGGAAACACCATATATTTT CAWGQLSGNTIYF
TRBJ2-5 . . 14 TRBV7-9 TGTGCCAGCAGCTTAATGTCAGTTGAAGAGACCCAGTACTTC CASSLMSVEETQYF
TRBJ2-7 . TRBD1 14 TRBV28 TGTGCCAGCAGTCCGAACAGGGGCGCCTACGAGCAGTACTTC CASSPNRGAYEQYF
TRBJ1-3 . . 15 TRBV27 TGTGCCAGCAGTTTAACCCAACTCCCACCAAACACCATATATTTT CASSLTQLPPNTIYF
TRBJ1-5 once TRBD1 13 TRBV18 TGTGCCAGCTCACCAGGGACAGATCAGCCCCAGCATTTT CASSPGTDQPQHF
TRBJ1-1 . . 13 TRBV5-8 TGTGCCAGCAGCTTGGGGGCGAACACTGAAGCTTTCTTT CASSLGANTEAFF
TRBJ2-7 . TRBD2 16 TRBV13 TGTGCCAGCAGCCCGACCTGGACTAGCGGGAGGGTCGAGCAGTACTTC CASSPTWTSGRVEQYF
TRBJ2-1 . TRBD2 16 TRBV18 TGTGCCAGCTCACTCCGACTAGCGGGAGGGAGGTATGAGCAGTTCTTC CASSLRLAGGRYEQFF
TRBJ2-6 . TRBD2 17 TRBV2 TGTGCCAGCAGTCGACTAGCGGGGAGCTCTGGGGCCAACGTCCTGACTTTC CASSRLAGSSGANVLTF
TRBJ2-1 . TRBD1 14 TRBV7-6 TGTGCCAGCAGCTGGGCCGACAGGGACGGTGAGCAGTTCTTC CASSWADRDGEQFF
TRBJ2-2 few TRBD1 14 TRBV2 TGTGCCAGCATACAGGGGGCAAAGACCGGGGAGCTGTTTTTT CASIQGAKTGELFF
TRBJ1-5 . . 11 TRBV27 TGTGCCCCCTTGGCCTATCAGCCCCAGCATTTT CAPLAYQPQHF
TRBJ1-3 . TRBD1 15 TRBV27 TGTGCCAGCCAGGTTTCTCGACAGGGGGGAAACACCATATATTTT CASQVSRQGGNTIYF